This entry describes one T cell receptor (beta chain). The data were taken from a study of T cell changes during pregnancy in multiple sclerosis. The V end was cut by 3 bases, the J end by 0 bases, with 6 bases between. This CDR3 has 12 amino acids. Germline V lookup: CDR1 SQVTM, CDR2 ANQGSEA. Generated by immunoSEQ multiplex PCR, the TCRdb table keeps only in-frame clones and is missing some. The table records tens of thousands of clones, about 89% of them present only once. This specimen was CD4+ T cells from peripheral blood mononuclear cells, taken in the second trimester of pregnancy. The chain combines TRBV29-1 with TRBJ2-7, with D unclear. This sequence was found in a female donor with multiple sclerosis, enrolled in a pregnancy study. In nucleotides, the CDR3 is TGCAGCGTTGAGTACAACTCCTACGAGCAGTACTTC. Translation: CSVEYNSYEQYF.